The text below deals with one T cell receptor (beta chain). This sample is drawn from a study of T cells in Graves' hyperthyroidism and ophthalmopathy. Hyperthyroidism in the patients, aged 18 to 65, was newly diagnosed and under 2 months in duration. Using roughly 9.4 ml of fresh peripheral blood, PBMCs were prepared. Authors of the study amplified TCR beta CDR3 regions from RNA transcripts. RT-PCR in the first round (using the HTBI primer set) targeted the TCR CDR3. TCRdb re-called the multiplex PCR reads with MiXCR, one entry per CDR3 protein. The table includes fewer than 600,000 distinct CDR3 sequences, less than 15% detected once. This TCR was recovered from a woman aged 35 to 49 with Graves' hyperthyroidism. The specimen sequenced was blood.

CDR3: CAWNGGGANEQYF. As DNA, the CDR3 is TGTGCCTGGAATGGTGGGGGGGCCAACGAGCAGTACTTC. This chain links TRBV30 with TRBJ2-7, with D perhaps TRBD2 (7 bases). Trimming removed 4 bases at V and 5 bases at J, with 15 bases between. This CDR3 region has 13 residues. The V gene's germline CDR1 is GTSNPN and CDR2 SVGIG (reference sequence).